Listed here are 20 T cell receptor beta chains from one sample, sequenced in a study of blood T cells in healthy people across ages. Next came a second PCR, run for about 6 to 12 cycles, which used a sample-barcoded 5' primer along with a J-beta primer mix. Using its own MiXCR run on the 5' RACE reads, TCRdb lists one record per CDR3 protein. The table records some 1.1 million distinct CDR3 sequences, 30% to 40% of them present only once. Sequences were obtained from blood. Receptors were obtained from a man younger than 30 in good health.

V gene TRBV20-1 combines with J gene TRBJ1-1, with D possibly matching TRBD1 (6 bases). V lost 5 bases, J lost 2 bases, and 9 bases lay in between. Germline lookup yields CDR1 DFQATT and CDR2 SNEGSKA (reference sequence). This CDR3 has 12 amino acids. CDR3 bases: TGCAGTGCTTGGGACACCAACACTGAAGCTTTCTTT. It translates to CSAWDTNTEAFF.

This chain joins TRBV14 and TRBJ1-1; no reliable D call. V lost 0 bases and J lost 3, with 8 bases in between. The CDR3 totals 14 residues. Looked up from germline, CDR1 is SGHDN and CDR2 is FVKESK. The CDR3 nucleotides read TGTGCCAGCAGCCAAGATGTCGGACACACTGAAGCTTTCTTT. Translation: CASSQDVGHTEAFF.

Of note for this clonotype: An end of the junction does not agree with germline; a read error may underlie this. V and J are TRBV10-3 and TRBJ1-6; D ambiguous. The CDR3 totals 12 residues. Germline V gene lookup returns CDR1 ENHRY and CDR2 SYGVKD. The CDR3 protein is CAVSESRSPLHF. The CDR3, as DNA: TGTGCCGTCAGTGAGAGTAGATCACCCCTCCACTTT.

This clonotype appeared a few times. The chain uses TRBV9 and TRBJ1-2; a possible D gene is TRBD1 (5 bases). V lost 0 bases to trimming and J lost 1 base, with 10 bases between them. Germline V gene lookup returns CDR1 SGDLS and CDR2 YYNGEE. CDR3 length: 15 amino acids. Written as DNA, the CDR3 is TGTGCCAGCAGCGTAGGTCAACAGGATAACTATGGCTACACCTTC. This gives the protein CASSVGQQDNYGYTF.

The chain employs TRBV2 and TRBJ2-1; 7 bases are a match to TRBD2. The CDR3 extends over 13 amino acids. Germline CDR1 and CDR2: SNHLY and FYNNEI. V shed 7 bases, J shed 4 bases, and the junction held 4 bases outside the gene matches. The CDR3 coding sequence is TGTGCCAGCACCCTAGCGGTGTACAATGAGCAGTTCTTC. Its protein is CASTLAVYNEQFF.

The chain has TRBV7-2 and TRBJ2-1, with TRBD2 identical over 13 bases. Germline loops: CDR1 SGHTA, CDR2 FQGNSA. This CDR3 region has 18 residues. Germline trimming cut 2 bases from V and 7 bases from J; bases unmatched to any gene: 11. The CDR3 nucleotides are TGTGCCAGCAGCTTACCGGGACTAGCGGGGAAGCTCAAGAATGAGCAGTTCTTC. Translation: CASSLPGLAGKLKNEQFF.

The chain joins TRBV18 to TRBJ2-5; TRBD1 agrees at 7 bases. CDR1 is KGHSH and CDR2 is LQKENI in the germline V gene. CDR3 length: 15 residues. V shed 3 bases, J shed 0 bases, and the junction held 4 bases outside the gene matches. Here the CDR3 reads CASSPGQLYQETQYF. The CDR3 DNA reads TGTGCCAGCTCACCGGGACAGTTGTACCAAGAGACCCAGTACTTC. The whole variable domain, remainder taken from reference TRBV18 and TRBJ2-5, is NAGVMQNPRHLVRRRGQEARLRCSPMKGHSHVYWYRQLPEEGLKFMVYLQKENIIDESGMPKERFSAEFPKEGPSILRIQQVVRGDSAAYFCASSPGQLYQETQYFGPGTRLLVL.

This chain uses TRBV5-1 with TRBJ2-2, with a possible D match to TRBD2 (6 bases). CDR1 is SGHRS and CDR2 is YFSETQ in the germline V gene. The V end was cut by 4 bases, the J end by 2 bases, with 15 bases between. The CDR3 contains 16 residues. CDR3 in amino acids: CASSVGTVGNTGELFF. The CDR3 DNA reads TGCGCCAGCAGCGTCGGGACTGTCGGAAACACCGGGGAGCTGTTTTTT.

This clonotype was recorded many times. This chain uses TRBV12-3 or TRBV12-4 with TRBJ1-2; D uncertain. V was shortened by 6 bases and J by 1 base, with 12 bases between the two germline ends. This CDR3 has 14 residues. DNA of the CDR3: TGTGCCAGCAGCCCAATGGGCAGTAACTATGGCTACACCTTC. Translated: CASSPMGSNYGYTF.

This clonotype was seen a few times. The chain employs TRBV28 and TRBJ1-1, with D perhaps TRBD1 (6 bases). V was trimmed by 10 bases and J by 1 base, leaving 16 bases between them. The CDR3 consists of 14 residues. Germline V gene data show CDR1 as MDHEN and CDR2 as SYDVKM. CDR3 nucleotides: TGTGCCACAGAGAGGGGGGGGGAGAACACTGAAGCTTTCTTT. Its protein product is CATERGGENTEAFF. Together with reference TRBV28 and TRBJ1-1, the CDR3 gives the full variable domain: DVKVTQSSRYLVKRTGEKVFLECVQDMDHENMFWYRQDPGLGLRLIYFSYDVKMKEKGDIPEGYSVSREKKERFSLILESASTNQTSMYLCATERGGENTEAFFGQGTRLTVV.

This rearrangement joins TRBV7-9 to TRBJ1-4; D perhaps matches TRBD1 (5 bases). The CDR3 is made up of 15 amino acids. V was trimmed by 4 bases and J by 1 base, leaving 10 bases between them. The V gene's germline CDR1 is SEHNR and CDR2 FQNEAQ (reference sequence). In nucleotides, the CDR3 is TGTGCCAGCAGCTCGGCGACAGAAACTAATGAAAAACTGTTTTTT. Translation: CASSSATETNEKLFF. The full variable domain, in which reference TRBV7-9 and TRBJ1-4 provide the parts outside the CDR3, is DTGVSQNPRHKITKRGQNVTFRCDPISEHNRLYWYRQTLGQGPEFLTYFQNEAQLEKSRLLSDRFSAERPKGSFSTLEIQRTEQGDSAMYLCASSSATETNEKLFFGSGTQLSVL.

This clonotype was detected only a few times. The rearrangement joins TRBV7-2 to TRBJ2-4, with unresolved D. The CDR3 spans 16 residues. In germline, CDR1 is SGHTA, CDR2 FQGNSA. With 1 base removed from V and 1 base from J, the gap between germline ends came to 11 bases. The CDR3 DNA reads as TGTGCCAGCAGCTTAGGTAGCCCAGCGGCCAAAAACATTCAGTACTTC. Its translation: CASSLGSPAAKNIQYF.

The chain joins TRBV29-1 to TRBJ1-1, with D uncertain. The germline V gene has CDR1 SQVTM and CDR2 ANQGSEA. This CDR3 is 13 amino acids long. V was pared by 6 bases and J by 4 bases, with 15 bases between. CDR3 sequence reads: CSVGNLGGTEAFF. DNA for the CDR3: TGCAGCGTGGGTAATTTGGGCGGCACTGAAGCTTTCTTT.

This clonotype was observed many times. The gene calls are TRBV27 and TRBJ1-5; D gene uncertain. V lost 3 bases and J lost 1, with 10 bases in between. The germline gives CDR1 MNHEY, CDR2 SMNVEV (reference sequence). The CDR3 has 15 amino acids. As DNA, the CDR3 is TGTGCCAGCAGTTTCAGCGCGAACAGCAATCAGCCCCAGCATTTT. It codes for CASSFSANSNQPQHF.

The J gene is TRBJ2-1, the V gene TRBV12-5; D possibly uses TRBD1 or TRBD2 (5 bases each). The CDR3 length is 16 residues. Germline V lookup: CDR1 LGHNT, CDR2 FRNRAP. Trimming removed 5 bases from V and 2 bases from J, with 16 bases in between. This chain's CDR3 is CASGTPTGTPYNEQFF. In DNA form, the CDR3 reads TGTGCTAGTGGTACCCCCACGGGGACCCCCTACAATGAGCAGTTCTTC.

This clonotype showed up many times. The gene calls are TRBV11-2 and TRBJ1-1; 8 bases line up with TRBD1. CDR3 length: 14 amino acids. V gave up 0 bases and J gave up 8 bases; unmatched junction bases: 5. In germline, CDR1 is SGHAT, CDR2 FQNNGV. Here the CDR3 reads CASSLESRGQEAFF. The CDR3 nucleotides read TGTGCCAGCAGCTTAGAATCCAGGGGGCAAGAAGCTTTCTTT.

This chain connects TRBV2 to TRBJ2-3, with D unresolved. The germline V gene has CDR1 SNHLY and CDR2 FYNNEI. CDR3 length: 13 amino acids. Between the trimmed V and J ends, which lost 4 bases and 3 bases, there was a span of 8 bases. CDR3 sequence (DNA): TGTGCCAGCAGTGGGCTGAGGACAGATACGCAGTATTTT. Encoded protein: CASSGLRTDTQYF. The full variable domain, with the rest looked up from reference TRBV2 and TRBJ2-3, is EPEVTQTPSHQVTQMGQEVILRCVPISNHLYFYWYRQILGQKVEFLVSFYNNEISEKSEIFDDQFSVERPDGSNFTLKIRSTKLEDSAMYFCASSGLRTDTQYFGPGTRLTVL.

V usage is TRBV3-1 and J usage is TRBJ2-2, with D tentatively TRBD2 (5 bases). V was cut by 0 bases and J by 5 bases, with 10 bases left in between. This CDR3 has 15 residues. CDR1 and CDR2 (germline): LGHDT, YNNKEL (reference sequence). CDR3 bases: TGTGCCAGCAGCCAAGATATCCGCGGGACCGGGGAGCTGTTTTTT. Its translation is CASSQDIRGTGELFF.

The chain carries TRBV12-3 or TRBV12-4 and TRBJ1-4, with TRBD1 matching over 8 bases. With 7 bases clipped from V and 8 bases from J, the junction kept 3 bases outside the gene matches. CDR3 length equals 12 residues. CDR3 sequence reads: CASTRGREKLFF. DNA for the CDR3: TGTGCCAGCACCAGGGGGCGGGAAAAACTGTTTTTT.

Note on this clonotype: One end of the junction is discordant with germline, which a read error may explain. The gene calls are TRBV20-1 and TRBJ2-3; 11 bases line up with TRBD2. This CDR3 is 15 amino acids long. Germline assignment: CDR1 DFQATT and CDR2 SNEGSKA (reference sequence). The DNA of the CDR3 is TGCAGTGCTAGCCGCCTAGCGGGGGGCAGGGATACGCGGTATTTT. This translates into CSASRLAGGRDTRYF.